This record covers a single TCR beta chain. MiXCR was run by TCRdb on the 5' RACE reads, yielding one entry per CDR3 protein. This table holds some 70,000 distinct CDR3 sequences, roughly 14% found once. This sample is part of a study of spatial heterogeneity in lung cancer. Time point described: sample taken at primary tumor resection. The input material, whole RNA from tumor, nontumor lung or frozen PBMC, was sequenced unsorted. CDR1 SQVTM and CDR2 ANQGSEA come from the germline V gene. The V end lost 7 bases, the J end lost 0 bases, and 11 bases lay between the germline ends. The CDR3 totals 13 residues.

The TCR sequence derives from a male donor with early-stage non-small cell lung cancer. The specimen comprised PBMCs, sampled at surgery. This sequence joins TRBV29-1 and TRBJ2-3, with D possibly being TRBD2 (5 bases). The CDR3 coding sequence is TGCAGCGGGACTCCTACTAGCACAGATACGCAGTATTTT. Translation gives CSGTPTSTDTQYF.